This is a list of T cell receptor beta chains from one sample in a study of cytomegalovirus exposure and HLA in healthy donors. Some clones are missing from TCRdb's copy, which holds only in-frame ones; the method was immunoSEQ multiplex PCR. This sample has some 70,000 clones, with over 60% found just once. Material: PBMCs. The source is a woman in her forties or fifties in good health and CMV-seronegative. The CDR3 runs from the conserved cysteine through the conserved F or W. The D gene is left open where the match is weak. Expanded clones are given a class, and other clones once, few, many or no size at all.

d_call,cdr3_length,j_call,clone_size,v_call,cdr3_nt,cdr3_aa
-,14,TRBJ2-3,-,TRBV5-5,TGTGCCAGCAGCTTAGAGGCTTACACAGATACGCAGTATTTT,CASSLEAYTDTQYF
-,13,TRBJ1-1,once,TRBV7-9,TGTGCCAGCAGATTCTTTATGAACACTGAAGCTTTCTTT,CASRFFMNTEAFF
-,14,TRBJ2-5,-,TRBV19,TGTGCCAGTAGTGCCAACAGGGAGAAAGAGACCCAGTACTTC,CASSANREKETQYF
-,14,TRBJ1-5,-,TRBV29-1,TGCAGCGTGCAGGGAGGGAATGGCAATCAGCCCCAGCATTTT,CSVQGGNGNQPQHF
TRBD1,15,TRBJ1-5,-,TRBV18,TGTGCCAGCGCGAAAACGGACAGGGTCGATCAGCCCCAGCATTTT,CASAKTDRVDQPQHF
TRBD1,16,TRBJ2-5,-,TRBV4-1,TGCGCCAGCAGCCAACGCCCCGGACAGGTGGAAGAGACCCAGTACTTC,CASSQRPGQVEETQYF
-,14,TRBJ2-7,-,TRBV9,TGTGCCAGCAGCCCTCACGAGAGCTCCTACGAGCAGTACTTC,CASSPHESSYEQYF
-,16,TRBJ1-1,-,TRBV7-9,TGTGCCAGCAGCTTAGGCGCGGGGTCACCGAACACTGAAGCTTTCTTT,CASSLGAGSPNTEAFF
-,15,TRBJ2-7,-,TRBV6-5,TGTGCCAGCAGCCTCCAGGGCGGGGAATACTACGAGCAGTACTTC,CASSLQGGEYYEQYF
TRBD2,15,TRBJ2-2,-,TRBV18,TGTGCCAGCTCACCAAGGACTAGCGACACCGGGGAGCTGTTTTTT,CASSPRTSDTGELFF